In this sample, the clone carrying this TCR beta chain turned up once. Several immunoSEQ plates received, in even portions, the genomic DNA of each subset. The authors loaded 200 ng DNA, about 30,000 T cell genomes, into sorted-subset replicate PCRs. Generated by immunoSEQ multiplex PCR, the TCRdb table keeps only in-frame clones and is missing some. In the table there are about 2 million clones, approximately 95% of which are singletons. CD45RO-negative, CCR7-selected cells formed the naive CD8 fraction, which excluded terminally differentiated effector memory CD45RA+ cells. With 8 bases removed from V and 4 bases from J, the gap between germline ends came to 9 bases. The V gene's germline CDR1 is DFQATT and CDR2 SNEGSKA (reference sequence). This CDR3 is built from 10 residues. The source of the sample is a study of shared clonotypes between healthy human individuals.

The specimen was naive CD8+ T cells sorted from blood. V and J are TRBV20-1 and TRBJ2-7; a possible D gene is TRBD1 (6 bases). This clonotype was sampled from a man younger than 35 in good health. In nucleotides, the CDR3 is TGCAGTCTAGGGGGTTACGAGCAGTACTTC. Amino acids: CSLGGYEQYF.